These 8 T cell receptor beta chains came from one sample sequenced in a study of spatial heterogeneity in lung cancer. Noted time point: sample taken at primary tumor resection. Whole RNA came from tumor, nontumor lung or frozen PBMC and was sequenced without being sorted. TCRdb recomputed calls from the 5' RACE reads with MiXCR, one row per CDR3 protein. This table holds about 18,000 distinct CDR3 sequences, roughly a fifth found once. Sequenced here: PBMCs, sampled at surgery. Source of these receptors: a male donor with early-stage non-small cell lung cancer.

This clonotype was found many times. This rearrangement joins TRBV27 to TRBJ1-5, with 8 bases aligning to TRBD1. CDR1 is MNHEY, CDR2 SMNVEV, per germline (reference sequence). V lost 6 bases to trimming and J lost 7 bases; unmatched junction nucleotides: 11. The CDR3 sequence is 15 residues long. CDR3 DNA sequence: TGTGCCAGCAGCAAGACAGGGGCGGGGGAGCAGCCCCAGCATTTT. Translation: CASSKTGAGEQPQHF.

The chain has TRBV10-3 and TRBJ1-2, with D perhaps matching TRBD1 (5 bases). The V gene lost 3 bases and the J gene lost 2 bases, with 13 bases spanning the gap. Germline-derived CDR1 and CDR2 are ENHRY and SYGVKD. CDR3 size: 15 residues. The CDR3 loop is CAISDSGARNYGYTF. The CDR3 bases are TGTGCCATCAGTGATAGCGGGGCACGGAACTATGGCTACACCTTC.

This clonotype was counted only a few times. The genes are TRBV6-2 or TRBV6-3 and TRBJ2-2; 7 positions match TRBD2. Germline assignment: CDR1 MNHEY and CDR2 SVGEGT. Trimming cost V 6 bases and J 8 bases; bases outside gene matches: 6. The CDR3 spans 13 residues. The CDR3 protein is CASRRLAVGELFF. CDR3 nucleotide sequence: TGTGCCAGCAGACGGCTAGCGGTAGGGGAGCTGTTTTTT.

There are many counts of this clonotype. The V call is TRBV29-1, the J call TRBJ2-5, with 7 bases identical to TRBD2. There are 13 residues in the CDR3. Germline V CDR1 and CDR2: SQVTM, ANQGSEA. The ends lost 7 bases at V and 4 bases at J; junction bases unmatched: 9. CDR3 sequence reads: CSARSVAGETQYF. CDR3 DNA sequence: TGCAGCGCCCGTAGTGTAGCGGGAGAGACCCAGTACTTC.

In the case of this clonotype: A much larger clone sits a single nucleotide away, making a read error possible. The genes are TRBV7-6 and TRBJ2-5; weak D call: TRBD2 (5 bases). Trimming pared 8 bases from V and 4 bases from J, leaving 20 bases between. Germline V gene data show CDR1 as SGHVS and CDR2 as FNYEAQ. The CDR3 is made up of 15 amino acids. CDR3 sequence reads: CASREGSADGETQYF. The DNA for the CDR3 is TGTGCCAGCCGAGAAGGATCAGCGGACGGAGAGACCCAGTACTTC.

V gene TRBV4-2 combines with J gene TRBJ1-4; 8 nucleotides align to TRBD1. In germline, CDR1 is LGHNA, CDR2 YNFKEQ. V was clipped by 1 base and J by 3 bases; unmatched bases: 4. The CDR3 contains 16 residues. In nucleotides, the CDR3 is TGTGCCAGCAGCCAAGGTCAGGGGGCAGCTAATGAAAAACTGTTTTTT. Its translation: CASSQGQGAANEKLFF.

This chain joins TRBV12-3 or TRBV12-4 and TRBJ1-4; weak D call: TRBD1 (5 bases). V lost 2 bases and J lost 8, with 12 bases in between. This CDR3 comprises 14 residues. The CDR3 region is CASSLIGAGEKLFF. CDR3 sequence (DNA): TGTGCCAGCAGTTTAATCGGGGCAGGGGAAAAACTGTTTTTT.

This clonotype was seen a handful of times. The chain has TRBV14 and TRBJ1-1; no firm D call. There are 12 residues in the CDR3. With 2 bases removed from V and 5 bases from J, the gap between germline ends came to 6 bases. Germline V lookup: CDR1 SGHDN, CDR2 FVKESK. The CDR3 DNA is TGTGCCAGCAGCCAATGGGGAACTGAAGCTTTCTTT. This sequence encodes CASSQWGTEAFF. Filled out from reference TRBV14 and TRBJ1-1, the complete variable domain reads EAGVTQFPSHSVIEKGQTVTLRCDPISGHDNLYWYRRVMGKEIKFLLHFVKESKQDESGMPNNRFLAERTGGTYSTLKVQPAELEDSGVYFCASSQWGTEAFFGQGTRLTVV.